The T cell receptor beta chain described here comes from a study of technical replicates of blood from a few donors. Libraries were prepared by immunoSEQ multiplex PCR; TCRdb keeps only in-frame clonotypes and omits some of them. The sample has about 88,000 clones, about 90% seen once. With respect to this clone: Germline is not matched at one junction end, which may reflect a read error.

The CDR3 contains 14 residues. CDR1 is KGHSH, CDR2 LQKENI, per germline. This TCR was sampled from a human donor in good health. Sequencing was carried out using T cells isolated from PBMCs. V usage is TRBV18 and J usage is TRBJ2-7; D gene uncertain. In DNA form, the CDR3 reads TGTGCCAGCTCTCCACCCCCCTATAGCTACGAGCAGTACTTC. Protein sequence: CASSPPPYSYEQYF.